This T cell receptor (beta chain) was sequenced during a study of blood T cell repertoires in COVID-19. The CDR3 totals 15 residues. The V end was cut by 0 bases, the J end by 6 bases, with 13 bases between. CDR1 and CDR2 from the germline V gene are LGHDT and YNNKEL (reference sequence). Authors' processing steps: From reference gene primer amplification, estimates of nucleated cell counts were derived. TCRdb's copy holds only in-frame clones and misses some; the assay was immunoSEQ multiplex PCR. For V, J and clone size, that table is used; D and trimming come from the DNA. Counted here are some 190,000 clones, approximately 89% occurring once; the ten biggest clones make up approximately 2.3%. This clone was detected once. Ages ranged from about 18 to 89 years, with residence in about 23 US areas.

The TCR comes from a woman aged 40 to 49 with acute COVID-19. The rearrangement joins TRBV3-1 (or the pseudogene TRBV3-2) to TRBJ2-3, with TRBD2 as a possible D gene (5 bases). The source material was PBMCs or T cells enriched from blood (not recorded which). CDR3 coding DNA: TGTGCCAGCAGCCAAGATGGGGAGTTACAGGATACGCAGTATTTT. Its protein is CASSQDGELQDTQYF.